These T cell receptor beta chains were read from a single sample in a study of shared clonotypes between healthy human individuals. Here immunoSEQ multiplex PCR was the method, and the copy in TCRdb shows in-frame clones only, minus some. The table includes more than 550,000 clones, about 91% detected once. Sequenced sample: naive CD8+ T cells sorted from blood. These receptors all come from a man aged 25-45 years in good health. CDR3s include the opening cysteine and the closing phenylalanine or tryptophan. The D gene is left open where the match is weak. Clone size is shown for a subset of rows, as once, few, many or a class of expanded clone.

j_gene | d_gene | v_gene | abundance | CDR3nt | CDR3aa
TRBJ2-7 | TRBD1 | TRBV10-1 | NA | TGCGCCAGCAGTGAACAGGGGGCGACCTACGAGCAGTACTTC | CASSEQGATYEQYF
TRBJ1-1 | NA | TRBV27 | NA | TGTGCCAGCAGTAGGTCGACAGTGAACACTGAAGCTTTCTTT | CASSRSTVNTEAFF
TRBJ2-1 | NA | TRBV7-8 | NA | TGTGCCAGCAGCTTAGAGGCAGGGCTTAATGAGCAGTTCTTC | CASSLEAGLNEQFF
TRBJ2-5 | NA | TRBV7-3 | NA | TGTGCCAGCAGCTTAGGGGAGAGCAGAGAGACCCAGTACTTC | CASSLGESRETQYF
TRBJ1-1 | NA | TRBV19 | NA | TGTGCCAGTAGCGAAAGACAGGTAATTGGGGTGGCGAACACTGAAGCTTTCTTT | CASSERQVIGVANTEAFF
TRBJ2-5 | NA | TRBV7-9 | NA | TGTGCCAGCAGTCCAACTCCAATCCCCGAGACCCAGTACTTC | CASSPTPIPETQYF
TRBJ2-1 | NA | TRBV13 | NA | TGTGCCAGCAGCTTAGGCAGGCTCACATCGAGATTCAATGAGCAGTTCTTC | CASSLGRLTSRFNEQFF
TRBJ2-7 | NA | TRBV7-6 | once | TGTGCCAGCAGCGTTAGCTTATACGGGGAATGGGGCCACGAGCAGTACTTC | CASSVSLYGEWGHEQYF
TRBJ2-3 | NA | TRBV2 | NA | TGTGCCAGCGGGCTGGCGGAACAACCAGATACGCAGTATTTT | CASGLAEQPDTQYF
TRBJ2-5 | TRBD2 | TRBV5-1 | many | TGCGCCAGCAGCTCATCCCTAGCGGGTCAGTTTGTACAAGAGACCCAGTACTTC | CASSSSLAGQFVQETQYF
TRBJ2-7 | TRBD1 | TRBV5-8 | NA | TGTGCCAGCAGCTCACTCTGGGGGACAGGGCGGGGAGAGCAGTACTTC | CASSSLWGTGRGEQYF
TRBJ2-3 | NA | TRBV18 | NA | TGTGCCAGCTCATTCCTAGAGGTTGGAGATACGCAGTATTTT | CASSFLEVGDTQYF
TRBJ1-3 | TRBD1 | TRBV7-6 | NA | TGTGCCAGCAGCTTAACAGGGGGCGCGTCTGGAAACACCATATATTTT | CASSLTGGASGNTIYF
TRBJ2-2 | NA | TRBV4-3 | NA | TGCGCCAGCAGCCAAGATCCCCCAACTGGCAGATATGCGAACACCGGGGAGCTGTTTTTT | CASSQDPPTGRYANTGELFF
TRBJ1-1 | NA | TRBV6-6 | NA | TGTGCCAGCAGGACGAGACAGACTTTCTTT | CASRTRQTFF
TRBJ2-1 | NA | TRBV14 | once | TGTGCCAGCAGCCCGACCCAGGGGGAGTGGCGGGAGGACAATGAGCAGTTCTTC | CASSPTQGEWREDNEQFF
TRBJ2-1 | TRBD2 | TRBV9 | NA | TGTGCCAGCAGCGGGATAGCGGGAGCCAATGAGCAGTTCTTC | CASSGIAGANEQFF
TRBJ1-2 | TRBD1 | TRBV29-1 | NA | TGCAGCGTTGCCGGACAGGGTTCCTATGGCTACACCTTC | CSVAGQGSYGYTF
TRBJ1-1 | NA | TRBV7-2 | once | TGTGCCAGCAGCGGTCGGGTCCGAGGGACTGAAGCTTTCTTT | CASSGRVRGTEAFF
TRBJ2-7 | TRBD2 | TRBV5-8 | NA | TGTGCCAGCCTTCAAAAGCGGGACTCCTACGAGCAGTACTTC | CASLQKRDSYEQYF
TRBJ1-1 | NA | TRBV5-4 | NA | TGTGCCAGCAGCTTGAGGGAGGGAATGAACACTGAAGCTTTCTTT | CASSLREGMNTEAFF
TRBJ1-1 | NA | TRBV4-1 | NA | TGCGCCAGCAGCCAAGTTTCTACACTGAACACTGAAGCTTTCTTT | CASSQVSTLNTEAFF
TRBJ2-7 | TRBD2 | TRBV7-9 | NA | TGTGCCAGCAGCTTAGGGTGGCGGGAGGGCCGCCTCGCCCCCGAGCAGTACTTC | CASSLGWREGRLAPEQYF
TRBJ2-7 | NA | TRBV28 | NA | TGTGCCAGCAGGGGCAGGGGATCTTCCTACGAGCAGTACTTC | CASRGRGSSYEQYF
TRBJ2-4 | TRBD1 | TRBV7-9 | NA | TGTGCCAGCAGCCCTCCCAGGACAGGGGGCGCCGGGGCCAAAAACATTCAGTACTTC | CASSPPRTGGAGAKNIQYF
TRBJ2-6 | NA | TRBV9 | few | TGTGCCAGCAGCGTAGGGTCGGGGGCCAACGTCCTGACTTTC | CASSVGSGANVLTF
TRBJ2-7 | NA | TRBV30 | NA | TGTGCCTGGAGTGTAGGGGCAGGTTCCCCATACGAGCAGTACTTC | CAWSVGAGSPYEQYF
TRBJ2-2 | NA | TRBV7-2 | once | TGTGCCAGCAGCTTATACTTGGTTCCTACCTCGAACACCGGGGAGCTGTTTTTT | CASSLYLVPTSNTGELFF
TRBJ2-1 | TRBD2 | TRBV9 | NA | TGTGCCAGCAGTCCCCTAGCGGGGCCCTACAATGAGCAGTTCTTC | CASSPLAGPYNEQFF
TRBJ1-4 | TRBD1 | TRBV11-2 | few | TGTGCCAGCGGTCGGACAGGGTCCGCAAATGAAAAACTGTTTTTT | CASGRTGSANEKLFF
TRBJ2-7 | NA | TRBV7-9 | NA | TGTGCCAGCAGCTCCCTGCTAGGGGGACTCGGACCCTACGAGCAGTACTTC | CASSSLLGGLGPYEQYF